This T cell receptor beta chain originates from a study of T cell clonality in common variable immunodeficiency. Trimming shortened V by 7 bases and J by 3 bases, and 9 bases separated the two germline ends. There are 12 residues in the CDR3. CDR1 and CDR2 from the germline V gene are DFQATT and SNEGSKA (reference sequence). Study-wide findings and caveats: Fewer TCRbeta clones were shared among CVID subjects than controls. Repertoire-complication correlations in CVID were limited by patient heterogeneity. In common variable immunodeficiency, TCR beta chains reportedly carried fewer deletions and N-nucleotide insertions.

Patients and controls were mostly of Caucasian heritage. This clone was observed at least ten times. Its antigen remains unidentified. The read comes to an end 3 residues before the CDR3 does, leaving the germline J gene to fill in the end. The data were produced by immunoSEQ multiplex PCR, yet TCRdb's version contains in-frame clones alone and is incomplete. The sample contains about 39,000 clones, none of them singletons. This chain connects TRBV20-1 to TRBJ2-2, with D possibly matching TRBD1 (6 bases). The TCR originated in a person aged 18 to 75 in good health. Specimen: peripheral blood mononuclear cells. The CDR3 loop is CSVPGDTGELFF. The part of the CDR3 DNA that was read is TGCAGTGTGCCAGGGGACACCGGGGAG.